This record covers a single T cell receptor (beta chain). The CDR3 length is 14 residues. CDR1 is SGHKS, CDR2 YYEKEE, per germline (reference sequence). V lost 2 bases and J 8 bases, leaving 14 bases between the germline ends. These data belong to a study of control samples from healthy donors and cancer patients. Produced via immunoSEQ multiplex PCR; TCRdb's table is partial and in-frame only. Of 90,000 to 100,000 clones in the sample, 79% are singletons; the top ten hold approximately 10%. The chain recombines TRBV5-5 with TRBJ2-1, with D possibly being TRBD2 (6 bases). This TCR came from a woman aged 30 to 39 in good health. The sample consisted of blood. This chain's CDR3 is CASSFGWGVDEQFF. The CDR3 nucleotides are TGTGCCAGCAGCTTTGGGTGGGGGGTAGATGAGCAGTTCTTC.